A selection of T cell receptor beta chains follows, all from one sample in a study of T-cell reconstitution after alpha-beta-depleted transplantation in children. TCRdb used MiXCR to reprocess the PCR reads, holding one entry per CDR3 protein. The data contain about 610,000 distinct CDR3 sequences, over 9.5% of them singletons. The sample was PBMCs from the stem cell graft donor, taken from the stem cell graft. These TCRs come from a human donor who donated a stem cell graft to a child with acute myeloid leukemia. CDR3s include the opening cysteine and the closing phenylalanine or tryptophan. The D gene is left open where the match is weak. Size values are once, few and many counts, or a class for expanded clones, and some rows have none.

j_gene,d_gene,v_gene,len,abundance,CDR3aa,CDR3nt
TRBJ1-5,-,TRBV20-1,14,-,CSAPRAEGTYTQHF,TGCAGTGCTCCTCGGGCAGAAGGAACTTATACGCAGCATTTT
TRBJ2-7,-,TRBV5-1,13,-,CASSLLGTYEQYF,TGCGCCAGCAGCTTGCTGGGTACCTACGAGCAGTACTTC
TRBJ2-1,-,TRBV6-2/TRBV6-3,14,-,CASSPLALAHEQFF,TGTGCCAGCAGTCCCCTCGCGTTAGCGCATGAGCAGTTCTTC
TRBJ2-7,TRBD1,TRBV6-5,15,-,CASSFRDRGNYEQYF,TGTGCCAGCAGTTTCCGGGACAGGGGTAACTACGAGCAGTACTTC
TRBJ2-7,TRBD1,TRBV20-1,13,few,CSARTGISYEQYF,TGCAGTGCTAGGACAGGGATTTCCTACGAGCAGTACTTC
TRBJ2-1,-,TRBV6-1,16,-,CASIRDGRGSYNEQFF,TGTGCCAGCATACGGGACGGGAGAGGCTCCTACAATGAGCAGTTCTTC
TRBJ2-3,-,TRBV24-1,11,few,CATSTQYTQYF,TGTGCCACCAGCACACAGTATACGCAGTATTTT
TRBJ2-1,-,TRBV5-1,15,-,CASSMTSPSYNEQFF,TGCGCCAGCAGCATGACAAGCCCCTCATACAATGAGCAGTTCTTC
TRBJ2-7,TRBD1,TRBV12-3/TRBV12-4,14,many,CASSPRTGPYEQYF,TGTGCCAGCAGTCCAAGGACAGGACCCTACGAGCAGTACTTC
TRBJ2-1,TRBD2,TRBV5-1,15,-,CASSLNGRAFDEQFF,TGCGCCAGCAGCTTGAACGGGAGGGCCTTCGATGAGCAGTTCTTC
TRBJ2-1,TRBD1,TRBV5-1,14,few,CASSVGQKYNEQFF,TGCGCCAGCAGCGTGGGACAGAAATACAATGAGCAGTTCTTC
TRBJ2-3,TRBD2,TRBV5-1,15,few,CASSLFAGAADTQYF,TGCGCCAGCAGCTTGTTTGCGGGAGCGGCAGATACGCAGTATTTT
TRBJ1-6,TRBD1,TRBV12-3/TRBV12-4,14,few,CASTPTGLNSPLHF,TGTGCCAGCACCCCGACAGGGCTTAATTCACCCCTCCACTTT
TRBJ2-1,TRBD2,TRBV11-2,19,-,CASSSPSTSGSLPYNEQFF,TGTGCCAGCAGCTCCCCTTCGACTAGCGGGAGTCTTCCTTACAATGAGCAGTTCTTC
TRBJ2-5,TRBD1,TRBV7-9,16,few,CASSQSPGQGEETQYF,TGTGCCAGCAGCCAAAGCCCGGGACAGGGGGAAGAGACCCAGTACTTC
TRBJ2-7,-,TRBV6-5,14,-,CASSYVPYSYEQYF,TGTGCCAGCAGTTACGTACCCTACTCCTACGAGCAGTACTTC